This is a list of T cell receptor beta chains from one sample in a study of human T cells and chemical hapten exposure. MiXCR was run by TCRdb on the RACE reads, yielding one entry per CDR3 protein. This table holds just under 350,000 distinct CDR3 sequences, approximately 6.3% found once. Sample: whole blood, taken in connection with sensitization to the hapten diphenylcyclopropenone (DPC). These receptors all stem from a woman between 18 and 29 years old with alopecia areata. Some clones in this sample may be carry-over from other donors' samples. Both conserved end residues are part of each CDR3. Fields, in order: D gene, clone size, V gene, J gene, CDR3 protein, CDR3 DNA. A D gene is named only where the DNA matches it firmly. The listing skips clone size in some rows; elsewhere it reads once, few, many or a size class.

-	many	TRBV20-1	TRBJ2-3	CSASQRSSTDTQYF	TGCAGTGCTAGTCAACGGTCTAGCACAGATACGCAGTATTTT
-	many	TRBV28	TRBJ2-7	CASSHPPREQYF	TGTGCCAGCAGCCACCCCCCCCGGGAGCAGTACTTC
-	-	TRBV24-1	TRBJ1-1	CATSEGSNTEAFF	TGTGCCACCAGTGAAGGTAGTAACACTGAAGCTTTCTTT
-	many	TRBV25-1	TRBJ2-5	CASTGGPLYQETQYF	TGTGCCAGCACCGGGGGGCCGTTGTACCAAGAGACCCAGTACTTC
TRBD1	-	TRBV29-1	TRBJ1-3	CSGMTGSGNTIYF	TGCAGCGGGATGACAGGGTCTGGAAACACCATATATTTT
-	many	TRBV7-9	TRBJ2-1	CASSFRVPTDNEQFF	TGTGCCAGCAGCTTCAGGGTACCTACGGATAATGAGCAGTTCTTC
-	few	TRBV4-3	TRBJ1-2	CASSPSGGAYYGYTF	TGCGCCAGCAGCCCGTCCGGAGGGGCTTACTATGGCTACACCTTC
-	many	TRBV6-5	TRBJ1-2	CASSPGSNYGYTF	TGTGCCAGCTCACCTGGGTCCAACTATGGCTACACCTTC
TRBD2	few	TRBV12-3/TRBV12-4	TRBJ2-5	CASSSRTSGRETQYF	TGTGCCAGCAGTTCGCGGACTAGCGGGAGGGAGACCCAGTACTTC
-	few	TRBV12-3/TRBV12-4	TRBJ1-1	CASSPLPGSPFLNTEAFF	TGTGCCAGCAGTCCCCTCCCGGGGTCTCCCTTTCTGAACACTGAAGCTTTCTTT
-	few	TRBV6-5	TRBJ1-5	CASSYGRPTENQPQHF	TGTGCCAGCAGTTACGGGCGCCCAACAGAGAATCAGCCCCAGCATTTT
-	few	TRBV6-2/TRBV6-3	TRBJ2-7	CASSYGGGLDYEQYF	TGTGCCAGCAGTTACGGTGGGGGTTTGGACTACGAGCAGTACTTC
-	few	TRBV20-1	TRBJ1-1	CSARGQGGIVDTEAFF	TGCAGTGCTAGAGGGCAGGGAGGGATAGTTGATACTGAAGCTTTCTTT
-	-	TRBV7-6	TRBJ1-4	CASSLPFPKATNEKLFF	TGTGCCAGCAGCTTACCGTTTCCCAAGGCAACTAATGAAAAACTGTTTTTT
TRBD2	few	TRBV10-3	TRBJ2-3	CAISALAGTKDTQYF	TGTGCCATCAGCGCACTAGCGGGTACTAAAGATACGCAGTATTTT
-	few	TRBV21-1	TRBJ1-2	CASSKPTDPYYGYTF	TGTGCCAGCAGCAAACCAACTGACCCCTACTATGGCTACACCTTC
-	many	TRBV6-2/TRBV6-3	TRBJ1-1	CASRRGTVDTEAFF	TGTGCCAGCCGACGAGGGACGGTGGACACTGAAGCTTTCTTT
-	-	TRBV6-6	TRBJ1-5	CASAGMRLGQPQHF	TGTGCCAGCGCAGGGATGCGTTTGGGTCAGCCCCAGCATTTT
-	-	TRBV5-8	TRBJ2-5	CASRVSAVQETQYF	TGTGCCAGCAGGGTTTCCGCGGTACAAGAGACCCAGTACTTC
-	few	TRBV12-3/TRBV12-4	TRBJ1-3	CASSPAGLSSGNTIYF	TGTGCCAGCAGTCCCGCGGGGCTGAGCTCTGGAAACACCATATATTTT
-	many	TRBV29-1	TRBJ1-1	CSVEEGVNTEAFF	TGCAGCGTTGAAGAGGGGGTGAACACTGAAGCTTTCTTT
TRBD1	-	TRBV18	TRBJ1-5	CASSADRAHTQPQHF	TGTGCCAGCTCAGCCGACAGGGCTCACACTCAGCCCCAGCATTTT
-	-	TRBV6-5	TRBJ1-5	CASRRTGADQPQHF	TGTGCCAGCAGGCGTACAGGAGCCGATCAGCCCCAGCATTTT
TRBD2	-	TRBV3-1	TRBJ2-5	CASSHSRGGGEETQYF	TGTGCCAGCAGCCACTCCAGGGGCGGGGGGGAAGAGACCCAGTACTTC
-	-	TRBV28	TRBJ2-3	CASRTVERSTDTQYF	TGTGCCAGCAGGACGGTGGAGCGGTCCACAGATACGCAGTATTTT
-	many	TRBV7-2	TRBJ2-5	CASSYQGRETQYF	TGTGCCAGCAGTTACCAGGGAAGAGAGACCCAGTACTTC
TRBD1	-	TRBV6-1	TRBJ2-7	CASSDVPGQGYEQYF	TGTGCCAGCAGTGACGTCCCGGGACAGGGGTACGAGCAGTACTTC
-	many	TRBV5-1	TRBJ2-7	CASSLAGSPSYEQYF	TGCGCCAGCAGCTTGGCGGGGTCACCCTCCTACGAGCAGTACTTC
-	few	TRBV18	TRBJ2-2	CASSPQEAGELFF	TGTGCCAGCTCACCACAGGAGGCCGGGGAGCTGTTTTTT
-	many	TRBV29-1	TRBJ2-1	CSVDRGQYNEQFF	TGCAGCGTTGACCGGGGGCAATACAATGAGCAGTTCTTC
TRBD2	-	TRBV29-1	TRBJ2-3	CSVETSGGSTDTQYF	TGCAGCGTTGAAACTAGCGGGGGGAGCACAGATACGCAGTATTTT
TRBD1	few	TRBV4-3	TRBJ1-4	CASSRDGQGGEKLFF	TGCGCCAGCAGCCGGGATGGACAGGGCGGCGAAAAACTGTTTTTT
-	-	TRBV5-5	TRBJ2-2	CASSLAGSLPGELFF	TGTGCCAGCAGCCTGGCAGGGTCGTTGCCCGGGGAGCTGTTTTTT
TRBD1	few	TRBV28	TRBJ1-4	CASSLSGQGAGGEKLFF	TGTGCCAGCAGTTTATCCGGGCAGGGGGCAGGAGGTGAAAAACTGTTTTTT
-	many	TRBV20-1	TRBJ1-1	CSVVGKTGNTEAFF	TGCAGTGTGGTAGGGAAGACCGGGAACACTGAAGCTTTCTTT
-	many	TRBV27	TRBJ2-4	CASSSTNRGLAKNIQYF	TGTGCCAGCAGTTCGACGAACAGAGGGCTAGCCAAAAACATTCAGTACTTC
-	few	TRBV4-2	TRBJ2-3	CASSQEKGPGTDTQYF	TGTGCCAGCAGCCAAGAGAAGGGTCCGGGCACAGATACGCAGTATTTT
-	-	TRBV11-2	TRBJ2-2	CASSLISDTGELFF	TGTGCCAGCAGCTTAATTTCAGACACCGGGGAGCTGTTTTTT
-	-	TRBV4-3	TRBJ2-1	CASSQTRGSYNEQFF	TGCGCCAGCAGCCAGACACGGGGCTCCTACAATGAGCAGTTCTTC
-	-	TRBV20-1	TRBJ1-2	CSARAEGGYGYTF	TGCAGTGCTAGAGCAGAGGGCGGCTATGGCTACACCTTC
-	few	TRBV5-4	TRBJ2-7	CASSLAGPDREQYF	TGTGCCAGCAGCTTGGCGGGGCCCGACCGCGAGCAGTACTTC
-	many	TRBV12-5	TRBJ2-3	CASAQRVGTDTQYF	TGTGCTAGTGCCCAACGAGTTGGCACAGATACGCAGTATTTT
-	-	TRBV21-1	TRBJ1-2	CASRERGQGTYGYTF	TGTGCCAGCAGGGAGAGAGGACAGGGGACCTATGGCTACACCTTC
-	many	TRBV5-1	TRBJ2-2	CASFRDPGTRNTGELFF	TGCGCCAGTTTCAGAGATCCCGGGACAAGAAACACCGGGGAGCTGTTTTTT
-	-	TRBV12-3/TRBV12-4	TRBJ1-1	CASSLDIFREAFF	TGTGCCAGCAGCCTAGACATCTTTAGAGAAGCTTTCTTT
TRBD2	few	TRBV2	TRBJ2-3	CASSKFGTSDTDTQYF	TGTGCCAGCAGTAAGTTCGGGACTAGCGACACAGATACGCAGTATTTT
-	-	TRBV7-2	TRBJ1-5	CASSLVSYSNQPQHF	TGTGCCAGCAGCTTAGTCAGTTATAGCAATCAGCCCCAGCATTTT
-	-	TRBV3-1	TRBJ2-7	CASSQGLQGSYEQYF	TGTGCCAGCAGCCAAGGACTCCAGGGGTCCTACGAGCAGTACTTC
-	many	TRBV3-1	TRBJ2-3	CASSQSRSSDTQYF	TGTGCCAGCAGCCAAAGTAGATCCTCTGATACGCAGTATTTT
TRBD1	-	TRBV7-2	TRBJ1-1	CANSYKQGVNTEAFF	TGTGCCAACAGCTACAAACAGGGGGTGAACACTGAAGCTTTCTTT
-	many	TRBV12-3/TRBV12-4	TRBJ1-1	CASRNSTEAFF	TGTGCCAGCAGAAACAGCACTGAAGCTTTCTTT
-	many	TRBV4-2	TRBJ1-2	CASSQDRASNYGYTF	TGTGCCAGCAGCCAAGACAGGGCGTCCAACTATGGCTACACCTTC
-	many	TRBV5-4	TRBJ2-3	CASSLVLAGPGADTQYF	TGTGCCAGCAGCTTGGTGTTGGCGGGCCCGGGCGCAGATACGCAGTATTTT
TRBD1	-	TRBV6-6	TRBJ2-3	CASSFGQGTTDTQYF	TGTGCCAGCAGTTTCGGACAGGGTACCACAGATACGCAGTATTTT
-	many	TRBV7-2	TRBJ1-1	CASSSLTDTEAFF	TGTGCCAGCAGCTCATTGACAGACACTGAAGCTTTCTTT
TRBD2	few	TRBV7-3	TRBJ2-1	CASSFPGTSHNEQFF	TGTGCCAGCAGTTTCCCCGGGACTAGCCACAATGAGCAGTTCTTC
TRBD2	many	TRBV5-1	TRBJ2-1	CASSLISGGAYEQFF	TGCGCCAGCAGCTTGATCAGCGGGGGGGCCTATGAGCAGTTCTTC